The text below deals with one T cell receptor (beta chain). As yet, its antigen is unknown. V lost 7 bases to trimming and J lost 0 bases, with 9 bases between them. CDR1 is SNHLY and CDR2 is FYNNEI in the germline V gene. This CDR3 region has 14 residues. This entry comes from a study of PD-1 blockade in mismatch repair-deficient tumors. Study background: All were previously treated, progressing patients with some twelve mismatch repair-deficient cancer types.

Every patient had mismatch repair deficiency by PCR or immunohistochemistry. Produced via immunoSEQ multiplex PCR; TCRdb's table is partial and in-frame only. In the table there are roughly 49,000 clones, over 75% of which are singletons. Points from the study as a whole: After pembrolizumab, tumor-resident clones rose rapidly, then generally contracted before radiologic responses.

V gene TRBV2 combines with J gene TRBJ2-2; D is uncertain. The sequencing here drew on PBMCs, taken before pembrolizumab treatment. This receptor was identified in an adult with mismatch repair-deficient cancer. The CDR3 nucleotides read TGTGCCAGCATCTTACAAGCGAACACCGGGGAGCTGTTTTTT. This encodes CASILQANTGELFF.